Listed here are 20 T cell receptor beta chains from one sample, sequenced in a study of liver allograft versus peripheral blood T cells. About the study: Liver transplant recipients had T cell receptor repertoires compared between transplanted liver and peripheral blood.

TCRdb fed the reads into MiXCR, producing one record per CDR3 protein. The table shows approximately 16,000 distinct CDR3 sequences, with around 20% occurring only once. These receptors were collected from a human patient who had a liver transplant. These T cells may partly come from the graft donor.

The chain combines TRBV28 with TRBJ1-4; 10 bases are shared with TRBD1. CDR1 is MDHEN and CDR2 is SYDVKM in the germline V gene. CDR3 length equals 15 residues. Trimming at V came to 2 bases and at J to 5 bases, leaving 2 bases not matched to a gene. The CDR3 protein is CASSLGGQGNEKLFF. CDR3 nucleotide sequence: TGTGCCAGCAGTTTAGGGGGACAGGGGAATGAAAAACTGTTTTTT.

This clonotype was seen ten or more times. The genes are TRBV7-2 and TRBJ2-3, with D maybe TRBD1 (5 bases). Germline loops: CDR1 SGHTA, CDR2 FQGNSA. The CDR3 is made up of 15 amino acids. The V end was cut by 0 bases, the J end by 1 base, with 8 bases between. For the CDR3, the DNA is TGTGCCAGCAGCTTAGCGGCAGGGCGCACAGATACGCAGTATTTT. The encoded protein is CASSLAAGRTDTQYF.

This chain joins TRBV10-3 and TRBJ2-7; D is unresolved. Germline CDR1 reads ENHRY; CDR2 reads SYGVKD. CDR3 length: 11 amino acids. V lost 5 bases, J lost 0 bases, and 2 bases lay in between. CDR3 nucleotides: TGTGCCATCAGTTCCTCCTACGAGCAGTACTTC. Its protein is CAISSSYEQYF.

This clonotype has just one count. The chain recombines TRBV29-1 with TRBJ1-5; D not certain. Germline loops: CDR1 SQVTM, CDR2 ANQGSEA. Trimming pared 5 bases from V and 3 bases from J, leaving 11 bases between. The CDR3 runs 13 residues. CDR3 in DNA: TGCAGCGTTTCCGAACAAGTCAATCAGCCCCAGCATTTT. Its protein is CSVSEQVNQPQHF.

V gene TRBV20-1 combines with J gene TRBJ2-3, with a tentative D call TRBD2 (6 bases). CDR3 length equals 14 residues. The V gene lost 6 bases and the J gene lost 2 bases, with 15 bases spanning the gap. In germline, CDR1 is DFQATT, CDR2 SNEGSKA (reference sequence). CDR3 amino acids: CSASRVAVTDTQYF. CDR3 bases: TGCAGTGCGTCCCGGGTAGCGGTCACAGATACGCAGTATTTT.

This clonotype is judged medium-sized (0.01 to 0.1%). The chain has TRBV6-6 and TRBJ1-2; D uncertain. Looked up from germline, CDR1 is MNHNY and CDR2 is SVGAGI (reference sequence). The length of the CDR3 is 13 residues. Trimming removed 6 bases at V and 1 base at J, with 9 bases between. The CDR3, as DNA: TGTGCCAGCAGCCCCCAGGATAACTATGGCTACACCTTC. Translated, it gives CASSPQDNYGYTF.

This clonotype appeared many times. The genes are TRBV19 and TRBJ2-3; 10 nucleotides match TRBD2. The V gene end was trimmed by 3 bases and the J gene end by 1 base; junction bases not matched to a gene: 1. Germline CDR1 reads LNHDA; CDR2 reads SQIVND (reference sequence). The CDR3 is 15 amino acids. The CDR3 region is CASSITSGGTDTQYF. The CDR3 DNA sequence: TGTGCCAGTAGTATTACTAGCGGGGGCACAGATACGCAGTATTTT.

This clonotype was counted many times. The J gene is TRBJ2-7, the V gene TRBV27, with TRBD1 matching 11 bases. Germline lookup yields CDR1 MNHEY and CDR2 SMNVEV (reference sequence). Unmatched junction bases numbered 2, after V lost 6 bases and J lost 4 bases. This CDR3 is 13 amino acids long. The DNA for the CDR3 is TGTGCCAGCAGCCGGGACAGGGGGTACGAGCAGTACTTC. Translating it yields CASSRDRGYEQYF.

This clonotype has a handful of counts. The rearrangement uses TRBV10-3 and TRBJ1-6, with 10 bases that match TRBD1. The V and J ends lost 4 bases and 7 bases, in that order; junction bases with no gene match: 4. This CDR3 spans 15 amino acids. Germline V gene sequence: CDR1 ENHRY, CDR2 SYGVKD. Here the CDR3 reads CAISGGGQGNSPLHF. The DNA for the CDR3 is TGTGCCATCAGTGGAGGGGGACAGGGGAATTCACCCCTCCACTTT.

Many counts were recorded for this clonotype. The rearrangement uses TRBV28 and TRBJ2-1; D ambiguous. This CDR3 has 14 residues. The germline gives CDR1 MDHEN, CDR2 SYDVKM. V was cut by 7 bases and J by 0 bases, with 10 bases left in between. CDR3 nucleotides: TGTGCCAGCATAGGGCAGAGCTCCTACAATGAGCAGTTCTTC. It yields the protein CASIGQSSYNEQFF.

V usage is TRBV6-5 and J usage is TRBJ2-7; tentatively, D is TRBD1 (5 bases). Looked up from germline, CDR1 is MNHEY and CDR2 is SVGAGI. Deletions cut 6 bases from V and 2 bases from J, with 14 bases between. CDR3 length equals 14 residues. The CDR3 reads CASRPQGNPYEQYF. The CDR3 nucleotides read TGTGCCAGCAGACCTCAGGGTAATCCCTACGAGCAGTACTTC.

This sequence joins TRBV28 and TRBJ2-7, with D possibly TRBD1 on 5 matching bases. Per germline, CDR1 MDHEN and CDR2 SYDVKM. V was trimmed by 5 bases and J by 3 bases, leaving 11 bases between them. The CDR3 consists of 13 residues. The CDR3 sequence: CASSLDSNYEQYF. The DNA for the CDR3 is TGTGCCAGCAGTCTTGACAGCAACTACGAGCAGTACTTC.

The rearrangement uses TRBV19 and TRBJ1-6, with TRBD1 identical over 10 bases. CDR3 size: 14 residues. Losses at the gene ends were 5 bases for V and 11 bases for J; bases not matched to a gene: 6. Germline V gene data show CDR1 as LNHDA and CDR2 as SQIVND (reference sequence). The CDR3 region is CASSGGTGVPPLHF. For the CDR3, the DNA is TGTGCCAGTAGTGGTGGGACAGGGGTCCCACCCCTCCACTTT.

A few counts support this clonotype. The CDR3 sequence is CAAERGGNPPYGYTF. The DNA of the CDR3 is TGTGCCGCGGAAAGAGGGGGCAATCCTCCTTATGGCTACACCTTC. This chain connects TRBV6-1 to TRBJ1-2; TRBD1 aligns across 7 bases. Trimming took 11 bases from V and 5 from J; bases not matched to a gene: 17. The CDR3 totals 15 residues. Germline values: CDR1 MNHNS, CDR2 SASEGT.

This clonotype rates as medium-sized. The genes are TRBV27 and TRBJ2-1, with a weak D call TRBD1 (7 bases). Germline lookup yields CDR1 MNHEY and CDR2 SMNVEV (reference sequence). The V end was cut by 7 bases, the J end by 4 bases, with 17 bases between. The CDR3 extends over 15 amino acids. CDR3 nucleotide sequence: TGTGCCAGCAACCCCAGGGGGACTCCATACAATGAGCAGTTCTTC. Protein: CASNPRGTPYNEQFF.

The chain recombines TRBV28 with TRBJ2-3, with D tentatively TRBD1 (5 bases). V was pared by 4 bases and J by 0 bases, with 11 bases between. CDR1 is MDHEN, CDR2 SYDVKM, per germline. CDR3 length: 15 residues. The CDR3 here is CASSSSSGSTDTQYF. The CDR3 DNA reads as TGTGCCAGCAGTTCGTCTTCAGGGAGCACAGATACGCAGTATTTT. The full variable domain, with the rest looked up from reference TRBV28 and TRBJ2-3, is DVKVTQSSRYLVKRTGEKVFLECVQDMDHENMFWYRQDPGLGLRLIYFSYDVKMKEKGDIPEGYSVSREKKERFSLILESASTNQTSMYLCASSSSSGSTDTQYFGPGTRLTVL.

About this clonotype: Possible read error: a much larger clone is one base away. This sequence joins TRBV6-1 and TRBJ2-1, with 11 bases matching TRBD1. Germline V gene data show CDR1 as MNHNS and CDR2 as SASEGT. The J segment lost 15 bases and the V segment lost 6 bases, leaving 13 bases of the junction unmatched. The CDR3 is 14 residues long. Written as DNA, the CDR3 is TGTGCCAGCAGGAGGACAGGGGGCCTCGGGGGACCGTTCTTC. Translating gives CASRRTGGLGGPFF.

The sample holds a few counts of this clonotype. The V gene is TRBV7-9, the J gene TRBJ1-1; no firm D call. V shed 7 bases and J shed 4 bases, with 7 bases lying between them. The CDR3 is 11 amino acids. Germline CDR1 reads SEHNR; CDR2 reads FQNEAQ (reference sequence). DNA for the CDR3: TGTGCCAGCACTCTGTTCACTGAAGCTTTCTTT. Encoded protein: CASTLFTEAFF.

The table lists this clonotype with many counts. The chain is built from TRBV18 and TRBJ1-4; D perhaps matches TRBD1 (6 bases). Deletions cut 3 bases from V and 3 bases from J, with 11 bases between. Germline loops: CDR1 KGHSH, CDR2 LQKENI. The CDR3 loop spans 15 amino acids. CDR3: CASSPPSGANEKLFF. CDR3 nucleotide sequence: TGTGCCAGCTCACCCCCTTCAGGGGCTAATGAAAAACTGTTTTTT.

CDR3 residues: CASSFTSGSTDTQYF. The CDR3 bases are TGTGCCAGCAGCTTTACTAGCGGGAGCACAGATACGCAGTATTTT. J is TRBJ2-3 and V is TRBV7-2, with TRBD2 matching 9 bases. The CDR3 runs 15 residues. Losses at the gene ends were 3 bases for V and 0 bases for J; bases not matched to a gene: 1. Germline lookup yields CDR1 SGHTA and CDR2 FQGNSA.